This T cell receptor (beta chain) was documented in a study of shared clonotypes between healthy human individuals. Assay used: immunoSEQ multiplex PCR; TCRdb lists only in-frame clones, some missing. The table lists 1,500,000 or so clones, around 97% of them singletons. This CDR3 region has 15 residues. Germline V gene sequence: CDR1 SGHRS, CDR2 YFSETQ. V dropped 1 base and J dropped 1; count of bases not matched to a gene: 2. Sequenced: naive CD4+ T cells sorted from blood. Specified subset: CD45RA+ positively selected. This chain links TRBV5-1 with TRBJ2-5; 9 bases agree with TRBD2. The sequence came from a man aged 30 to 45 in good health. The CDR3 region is CASSLLTSGQETQYF. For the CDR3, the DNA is TGCGCCAGCAGCTTGTTGACTAGCGGCCAAGAGACCCAGTACTTC.